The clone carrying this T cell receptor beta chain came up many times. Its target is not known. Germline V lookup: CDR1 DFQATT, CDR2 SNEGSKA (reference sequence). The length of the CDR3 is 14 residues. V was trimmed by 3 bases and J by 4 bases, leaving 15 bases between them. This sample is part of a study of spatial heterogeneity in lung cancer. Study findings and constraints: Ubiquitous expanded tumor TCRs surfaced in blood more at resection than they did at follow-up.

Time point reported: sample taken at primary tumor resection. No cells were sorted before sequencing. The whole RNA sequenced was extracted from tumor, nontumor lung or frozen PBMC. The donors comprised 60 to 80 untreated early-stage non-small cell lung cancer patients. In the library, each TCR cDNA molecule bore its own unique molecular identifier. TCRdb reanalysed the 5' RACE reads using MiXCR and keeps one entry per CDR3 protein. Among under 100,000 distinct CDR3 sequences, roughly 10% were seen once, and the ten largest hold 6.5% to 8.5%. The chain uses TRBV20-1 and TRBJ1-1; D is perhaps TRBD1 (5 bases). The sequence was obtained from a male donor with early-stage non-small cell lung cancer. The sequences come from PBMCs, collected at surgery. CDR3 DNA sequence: TGCAGTGCTAGGTCCCCCGGCGGGGGCACTGAAGCTTTCTTT. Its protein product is CSARSPGGGTEAFF.